This is a list of T cell receptor beta chains from one sample in a study of identical twins. TCRdb re-called the 5' RACE reads with MiXCR, one entry per CDR3 protein. Of approximately 630,000 distinct CDR3 sequences listed, about 7.6% are singletons. This sample also appeared in a second study, on yellow fever vaccine responses in identical twins.

The sample consisted of PBMCs. The receptors shown here come from a woman between 18 and 29 years old in good health. Each CDR3 is given with its conserved first and last residue. Fields, in order: D gene, J gene, clone size, V gene, CDR3 protein, CDR3 DNA. A D gene is named only where the DNA matches it firmly. Size tells how often a clone was seen (once, few, many) or the class of an expanded clone, and some rows leave it out.

D gene: TRBD1
J gene: TRBJ2-2
clone size: NA
V gene: TRBV5-1
CDR3 protein: CASRRQGAHFNTGELFF
CDR3 DNA: TGCGCCAGCAGACGACAGGGGGCCCACTTTAACACCGGGGAGCTGTTTTTT

D gene: TRBD1
J gene: TRBJ2-1
clone size: NA
V gene: TRBV11-2
CDR3 protein: CASSLTLAGQANEQFF
CDR3 DNA: TGTGCCAGCAGCTTAACCCTCGCGGGACAGGCCAATGAGCAGTTCTTC

D gene: TRBD2
J gene: TRBJ2-5
clone size: few
V gene: TRBV7-9
CDR3 protein: CASSLVVLADQETQYF
CDR3 DNA: TGTGCCAGCAGCTTAGTGGTGCTAGCGGACCAAGAGACCCAGTACTTC

D gene: NA
J gene: TRBJ2-1
clone size: few
V gene: TRBV7-3
CDR3 protein: CASSLGGEGDEQFF
CDR3 DNA: TGTGCCAGCAGCTTAGGGGGTGAAGGAGATGAGCAGTTCTTC

D gene: NA
J gene: TRBJ2-5
clone size: once
V gene: TRBV6-1
CDR3 protein: CASSATELWTQYF
CDR3 DNA: TGTGCCAGCAGCGCCACAGAACTGTGGACCCAGTACTTC

D gene: NA
J gene: TRBJ2-1
clone size: many
V gene: TRBV14
CDR3 protein: CASSQRYYNEQFF
CDR3 DNA: TGTGCCAGCAGCCAAAGATACTACAATGAGCAGTTCTTC

D gene: TRBD2
J gene: TRBJ2-1
clone size: NA
V gene: TRBV5-4
CDR3 protein: CASSPAGTSGIYEQFF
CDR3 DNA: TGTGCCAGCAGCCCGGCCGGGACTAGCGGGATCTATGAGCAGTTCTTC

D gene: TRBD2
J gene: TRBJ2-1
clone size: many
V gene: TRBV7-3
CDR3 protein: CASSPGLAGFLSNEQFF
CDR3 DNA: TGTGCCAGCAGCCCGGGACTAGCGGGATTCTTGTCCAATGAGCAGTTCTTC

D gene: TRBD1
J gene: TRBJ2-7
clone size: NA
V gene: TRBV12-3/TRBV12-4
CDR3 protein: CASRRQGAAIEQYF
CDR3 DNA: TGTGCCAGCAGACGTCAGGGGGCGGCTATCGAGCAGTACTTC

D gene: NA
J gene: TRBJ1-5
clone size: NA
V gene: TRBV28
CDR3 protein: CASRLQGQPQHF
CDR3 DNA: TGTGCCAGCAGGCTTCAGGGGCAGCCCCAGCATTTT

D gene: NA
J gene: TRBJ1-1
clone size: few
V gene: TRBV6-5
CDR3 protein: CASSWGTPNTEAFF
CDR3 DNA: TGTGCCAGCAGTTGGGGGACACCGAACACTGAAGCTTTCTTT

D gene: NA
J gene: TRBJ2-5
clone size: many
V gene: TRBV28
CDR3 protein: CASAGVGETQYF
CDR3 DNA: TGTGCCAGCGCAGGGGTTGGGGAGACCCAGTACTTC

D gene: TRBD1
J gene: TRBJ2-2
clone size: NA
V gene: TRBV12-3/TRBV12-4
CDR3 protein: CASTRQGAGGELFF
CDR3 DNA: TGTGCCAGCACCCGACAGGGGGCTGGCGGGGAGCTGTTTTTT